This T cell receptor beta chain is drawn from a study of T cell repertoires in cytomegalovirus infection. Each CDR3 protein gets one entry after TCRdb re-called the reads with MiXCR. The sample records roughly 800,000 distinct CDR3 sequences, approximately 32% being singletons. Whole-study findings and limits: The ex vivo response was dominated by HLA-C-restricted CMV-specific TCR beta clonotypes.

Trimming stripped 3 bases from V and 6 bases from J, with 13 bases between. Germline loops: CDR1 MNHEY, CDR2 SMNVEV (reference sequence). The length of the CDR3 is 14 residues. This clonotype was counted only a few times. The antigen remains unidentified. The J gene is TRBJ2-3, the V gene TRBV27; TRBD1 might be the D (6 bases). The receptor comes from a human donor in good health (CMV status not recorded). Some clones in this sample may be carry-over from other donors' samples. The specimen was cultured CD8+ T cells from PBMCs, collected from culture after CMV antigen stimulation. Here the CDR3 reads CASSFGRTVDTQYF. The CDR3 DNA reads TGTGCCAGCAGTTTTGGCAGGACAGTGGATACGCAGTATTTT.